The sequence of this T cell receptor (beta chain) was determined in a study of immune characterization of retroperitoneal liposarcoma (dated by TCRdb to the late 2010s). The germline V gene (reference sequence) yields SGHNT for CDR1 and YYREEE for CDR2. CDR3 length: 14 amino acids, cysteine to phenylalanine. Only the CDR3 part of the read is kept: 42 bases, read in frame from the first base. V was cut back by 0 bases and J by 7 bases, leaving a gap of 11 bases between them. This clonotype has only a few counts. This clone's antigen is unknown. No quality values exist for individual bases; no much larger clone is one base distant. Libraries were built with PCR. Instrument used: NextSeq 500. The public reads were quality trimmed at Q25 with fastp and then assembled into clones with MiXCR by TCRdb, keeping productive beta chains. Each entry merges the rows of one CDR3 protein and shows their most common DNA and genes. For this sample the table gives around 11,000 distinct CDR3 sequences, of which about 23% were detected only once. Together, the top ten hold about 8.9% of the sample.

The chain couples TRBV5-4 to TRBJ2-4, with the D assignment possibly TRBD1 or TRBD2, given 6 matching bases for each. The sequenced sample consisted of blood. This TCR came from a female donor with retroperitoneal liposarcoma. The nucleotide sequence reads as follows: TGTGCCAGCAGCTTGGACAGGGCGGGGAACATTCAGTACTTC. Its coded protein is CASSLDRAGNIQYF.